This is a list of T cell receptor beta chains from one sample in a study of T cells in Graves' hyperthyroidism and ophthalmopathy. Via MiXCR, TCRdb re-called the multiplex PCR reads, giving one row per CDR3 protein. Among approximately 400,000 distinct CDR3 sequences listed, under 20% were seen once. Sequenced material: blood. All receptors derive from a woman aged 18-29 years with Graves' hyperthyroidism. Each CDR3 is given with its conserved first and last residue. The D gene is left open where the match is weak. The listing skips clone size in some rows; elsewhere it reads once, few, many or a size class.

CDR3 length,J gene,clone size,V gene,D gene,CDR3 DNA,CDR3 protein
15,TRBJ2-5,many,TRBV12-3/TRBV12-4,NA,TGTGCCAGCAGTTACCCCGTGGGGGGCCAAGAGACCCAGTACTTC,CASSYPVGGQETQYF
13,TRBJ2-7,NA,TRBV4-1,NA,TGCGCCAGCAGCCAAGCCCTCGGGGAGGTGCAGTACTTC,CASSQALGEVQYF
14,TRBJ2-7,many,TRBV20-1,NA,TGCAGTGCTACAACAGTGGGGATCTCCTACGAGCAGTACTTC,CSATTVGISYEQYF
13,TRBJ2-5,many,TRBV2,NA,TGTGCCAGCACTCCGCCGGGGGAGGAGACCCAGTACTTC,CASTPPGEETQYF
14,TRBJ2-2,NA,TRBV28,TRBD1,TGTGCCAGCACCTCGACAGGGGACACCGGGGAGCTGTTTTTT,CASTSTGDTGELFF
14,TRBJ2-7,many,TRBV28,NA,TGTGCCAGCAGCGCTAGAGGCGAGAGCTACGAGCAGTACTTC,CASSARGESYEQYF
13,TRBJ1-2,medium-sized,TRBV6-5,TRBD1,TGTGCCAGCAGATCTGACAGGGGACGGGGCTACACCTTC,CASRSDRGRGYTF
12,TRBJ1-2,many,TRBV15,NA,TGTGCCACCAGCTCTCAGAACTATGGCTACACCTTC,CATSSQNYGYTF
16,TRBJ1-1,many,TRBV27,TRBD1,TGTGCCAGCAGTAGATATTCCGGGACAGTTAACACTGAAGCTTTCTTT,CASSRYSGTVNTEAFF
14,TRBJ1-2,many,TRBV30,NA,TGTGCCTGGAGGGATGGGGGGCAGAATCGTGGCTACACCTTC,CAWRDGGQNRGYTF
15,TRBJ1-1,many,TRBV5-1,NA,TGCGCCAGCAGCTTCCTTCCACAGGGAGGCACTGAAGCTTTCTTT,CASSFLPQGGTEAFF
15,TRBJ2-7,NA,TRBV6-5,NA,TGTGCCAGCAGTTACGAGGTGGGCACCCACTACGAGCAGTACTTC,CASSYEVGTHYEQYF
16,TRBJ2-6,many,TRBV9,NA,TGTGCCAGCAACCTCCCCCGGGACTCTGGGGCCAACGTCCTGACTTTC,CASNLPRDSGANVLTF
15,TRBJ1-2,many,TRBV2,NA,TGTGCCATTCCCCGTCGGGGGGCCAGCTACTATGGCTACACCTTC,CAIPRRGASYYGYTF
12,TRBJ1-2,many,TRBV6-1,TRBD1,TGTGCCAGCACCTGGGACAGGGGAGGCTACACCTTC,CASTWDRGGYTF
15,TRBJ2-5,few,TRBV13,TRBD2,TGTGCCAGCAGCTTCCGACTAGCGGGGGGAGAGACCCAGTACTTC,CASSFRLAGGETQYF
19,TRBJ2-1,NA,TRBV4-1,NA,TGCGCCAGCAGCCAAGCGGTATGGGGGCCGGGACTCCAAAACAATGAGCAGTTCTTC,CASSQAVWGPGLQNNEQFF
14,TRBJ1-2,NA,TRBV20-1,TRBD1,TGCAGTGCTATGGGACAGGGGCTTGGCTATGGCTACACCTTC,CSAMGQGLGYGYTF
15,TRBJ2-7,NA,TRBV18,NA,TGTGCCAGCTCACCACCCGTCGGGGAAGCCTACGAGCAGTACTTC,CASSPPVGEAYEQYF
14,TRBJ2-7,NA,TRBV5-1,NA,TGCGCCAGCAGCGACGTACAGGGACGCTACGAGCAGTACTTC,CASSDVQGRYEQYF
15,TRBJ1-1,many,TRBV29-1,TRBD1,TGCAGCGCTAAGGACAGGCTCGGAGGAGCCAATGAAGCTTTCTTT,CSAKDRLGGANEAFF
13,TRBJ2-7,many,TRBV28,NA,TGTGCCAGCATCCAGAGCCACTCCTACGAGCAGTACTTC,CASIQSHSYEQYF
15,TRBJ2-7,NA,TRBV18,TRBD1,TGTGCCAGCTCACGGGGGACAGGCGGGTTCGACGAGCAGTACTTC,CASSRGTGGFDEQYF
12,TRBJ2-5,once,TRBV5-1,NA,TGCGCCAGCAGCTTGGGAGATGAGACCCAGTACTTC,CASSLGDETQYF
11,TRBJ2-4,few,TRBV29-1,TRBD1,TGCAGCGCGAAACAGGGGAACATTCAGTACTTC,CSAKQGNIQYF
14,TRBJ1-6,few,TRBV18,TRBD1,TGTGCCAGCTCATCCCAACAGGGGAATTCACCCCTCCACTTT,CASSSQQGNSPLHF
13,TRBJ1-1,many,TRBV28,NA,TGTGCCAGCAACGGAAGGGGGAACACTGAAGCTTTCTTT,CASNGRGNTEAFF
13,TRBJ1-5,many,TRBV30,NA,TGTGCCTGGAGTGTTAAGGGGGGGCAGCCCCAGCATTTT,CAWSVKGGQPQHF
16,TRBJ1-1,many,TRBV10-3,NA,TGTGCCATCAGTGAGTCGGCGGCGGAGCTTAACACTGAAGCTTTCTTT,CAISESAAELNTEAFF
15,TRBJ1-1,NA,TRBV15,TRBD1,TGTGCCACCAGCAGGGCCGGGACAGGGGCCACTGAAGCTTTCTTT,CATSRAGTGATEAFF
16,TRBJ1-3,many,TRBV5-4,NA,TGTGCCAGCAGCTCCACGGTAGGGGCGCGTGGAAACACCATATATTTT,CASSSTVGARGNTIYF
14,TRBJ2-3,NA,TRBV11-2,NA,TGTGCCAGCAGCGGGACCTCTGGGGCAGATACGCAGTATTTT,CASSGTSGADTQYF
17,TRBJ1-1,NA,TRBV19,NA,TGTGCCAGTAGTATAGGTGGCGTACTCGGGGGGAACACTGAAGCTTTCTTT,CASSIGGVLGGNTEAFF
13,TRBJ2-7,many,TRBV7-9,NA,TGTGCCACGAGGGCGATAAGCTCCTACGAGCAGTACTTC,CATRAISSYEQYF
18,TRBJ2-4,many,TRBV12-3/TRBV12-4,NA,TGTGCCAGCAGTTTAGTAGGGTTGGCGGGGACCGCCAAAAACATTCAGTACTTC,CASSLVGLAGTAKNIQYF
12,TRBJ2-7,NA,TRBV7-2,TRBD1,TGTGCCAACGACAGGGGGCAGCGAGAGCAGTACTTC,CANDRGQREQYF
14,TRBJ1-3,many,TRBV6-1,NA,TGTGCCAGCAGTGATTGGGTCTCTGGAAACACCATATATTTT,CASSDWVSGNTIYF
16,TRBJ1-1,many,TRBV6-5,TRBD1,TGTGCCAGCAGTTCCGACAGGGGTAGGCACCCTCGGAGAGCTTTCTTT,CASSSDRGRHPRRAFF
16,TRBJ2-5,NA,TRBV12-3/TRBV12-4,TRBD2,TGTGCCAGCAGTCCTCGGGGGGGGGTCGGGGAAGAGACCCAGTACTTC,CASSPRGGVGEETQYF
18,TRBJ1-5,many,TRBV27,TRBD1,TGTGCCAGCAGCCAAGGTTCCGGACAGGCGGGGGGCAATCAGCCCCAGCATTTT,CASSQGSGQAGGNQPQHF
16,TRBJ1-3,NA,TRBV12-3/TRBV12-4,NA,TGTGCCAGCATCATCGGGCCCTACGGTTCTGGAAACACCATATATTTT,CASIIGPYGSGNTIYF
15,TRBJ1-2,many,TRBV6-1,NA,TGTGCCAGCAGTGAACCCGGGCAAGGGTATTATGGCTACACCTTC,CASSEPGQGYYGYTF
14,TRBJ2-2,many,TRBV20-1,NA,TGCAGTGCTAGGAGGGGACCGCTCGGCGGGGAGCTGTTTTTT,CSARRGPLGGELFF
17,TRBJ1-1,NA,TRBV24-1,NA,TGTGCCACCAGTGCTCCGGGACACAGGAAATGGAACACTGAAGCTTTCTTT,CATSAPGHRKWNTEAFF
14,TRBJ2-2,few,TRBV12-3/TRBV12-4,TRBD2,TGTGCCACCTCGGCGGGGGGGTACACCGGGGAGCTGTTTTTT,CATSAGGYTGELFF
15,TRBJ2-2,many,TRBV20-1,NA,TGCAGTGCTAGAGAAGGAGGGTTTGACAGCGGGGAGCTGTTTTTT,CSAREGGFDSGELFF
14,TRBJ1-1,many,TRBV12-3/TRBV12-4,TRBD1,TGTGCCAGCAGGGGGTCCAGGGGGCTCACTGAAGCTTTCTTT,CASRGSRGLTEAFF
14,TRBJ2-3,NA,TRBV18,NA,TGTGCCAGCTCCCTTAGCGGATCCACAGATACGCAGTATTTT,CASSLSGSTDTQYF
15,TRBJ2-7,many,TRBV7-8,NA,TGTGCCAGCAGCTTAAAGGCCCTCTACTCCTACGAGCAGTACTTC,CASSLKALYSYEQYF
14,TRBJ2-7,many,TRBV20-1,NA,TGCAGTGTTAGGACAGACCTATCATCCTACGAGCAGTACTTC,CSVRTDLSSYEQYF
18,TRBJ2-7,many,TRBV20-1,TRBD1,TGCAGTGCCACCAGCCTGTCAGGGGGCTTGCACCTCTACTACGAGCAGTACTTC,CSATSLSGGLHLYYEQYF
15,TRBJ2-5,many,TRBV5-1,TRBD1,TGCGCCAGCAGCACACCGGGACAGGGGGAAGAGACCCAGTACTTC,CASSTPGQGEETQYF
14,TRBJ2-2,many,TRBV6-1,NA,TGTGCCAGCAGCCTACAGGGAGACACCGGGGAGCTGTTTTTT,CASSLQGDTGELFF